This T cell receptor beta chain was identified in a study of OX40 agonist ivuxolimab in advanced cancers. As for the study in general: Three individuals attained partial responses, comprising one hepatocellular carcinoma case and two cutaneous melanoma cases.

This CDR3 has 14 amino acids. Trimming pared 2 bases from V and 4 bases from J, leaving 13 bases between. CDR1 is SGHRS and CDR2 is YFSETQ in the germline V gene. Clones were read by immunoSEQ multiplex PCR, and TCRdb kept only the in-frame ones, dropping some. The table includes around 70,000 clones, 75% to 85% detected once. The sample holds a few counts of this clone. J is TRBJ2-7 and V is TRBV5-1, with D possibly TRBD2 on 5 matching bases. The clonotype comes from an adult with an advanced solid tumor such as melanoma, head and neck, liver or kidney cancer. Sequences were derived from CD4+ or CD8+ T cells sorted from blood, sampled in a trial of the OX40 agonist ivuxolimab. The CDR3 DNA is TGCGCCAGCAGCTTAGGACGGGGTTTTTACGAGCAGTACTTC. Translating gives CASSLGRGFYEQYF.